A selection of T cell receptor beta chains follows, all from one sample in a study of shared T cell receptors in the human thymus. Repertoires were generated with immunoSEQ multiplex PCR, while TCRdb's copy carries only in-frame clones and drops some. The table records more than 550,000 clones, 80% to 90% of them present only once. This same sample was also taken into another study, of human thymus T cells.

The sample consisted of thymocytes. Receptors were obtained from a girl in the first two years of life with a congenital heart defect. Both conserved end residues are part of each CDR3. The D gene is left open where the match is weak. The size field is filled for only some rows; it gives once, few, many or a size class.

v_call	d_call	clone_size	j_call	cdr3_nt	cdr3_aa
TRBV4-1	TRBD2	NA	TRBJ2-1	TGCGCCAGCAGCCAAGATCCGTACGGGGGGGGGCGTTTACAGGGCCGTACAGTTGAGCAGTTCTTC	CASSQDPYGGGRLQGRTVEQFF
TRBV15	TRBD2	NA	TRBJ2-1	TGTGCCACCAGCAGAGATAGGGGGACTAGCGGGGGTGATACGTACAATGAGCAGTTCTTC	CATSRDRGTSGGDTYNEQFF
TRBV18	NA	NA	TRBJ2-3	TGTGCCAGCTCAAACCAGACAGGTATGGAAGATACGCAGTATTTT	CASSNQTGMEDTQYF
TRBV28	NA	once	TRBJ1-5	TGTGCCAGCAGTTGTGGGAGTCGCAATCAGCCCCAGCATTTT	CASSCGSRNQPQHF
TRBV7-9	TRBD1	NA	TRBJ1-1	TGTGCCAGCAGCTTAGGAGAAACAGGGGCCCGGGGAGCTTTCTTT	CASSLGETGARGAFF
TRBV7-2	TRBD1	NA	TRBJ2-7	TGTGCCAGCAGCTCCGGGACAGGGCGGTCGACCTTCCTCTACGAGCAGTACTTC	CASSSGTGRSTFLYEQYF
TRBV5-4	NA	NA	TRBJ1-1	TGTGCCAGCAGCCGGACGGGGCAGGGCCGGCGGGGGTTAATGAACACTGAAGCTTTCTTT	CASSRTGQGRRGLMNTEAFF
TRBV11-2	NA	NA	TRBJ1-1	TGTGCCAGCCAAGGTAGAGGGAACAACACTGAAGCTTTCTTT	CASQGRGNNTEAFF
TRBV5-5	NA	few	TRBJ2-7	TGTGCCAGCAGCTTGAACTCCAGGCCCTCCTACGAGCAGTACTTC	CASSLNSRPSYEQYF
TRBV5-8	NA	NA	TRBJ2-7	TGTGCCAGCAGGTACAGGGAGTGGCACGAGCAGTACTTC	CASRYREWHEQYF
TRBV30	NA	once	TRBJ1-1	TGTGCCTCAGAGGGCACTGAAGCTTTCTTT	CASEGTEAFF
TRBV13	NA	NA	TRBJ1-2	TGTGCCAGCAGCTTAGTGGAGGGTGGAAACTATGGCTACACCTTC	CASSLVEGGNYGYTF
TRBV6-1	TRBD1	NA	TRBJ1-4	TGTGCCAGCAGTTGGGACAGGGAGAGGTTTTTT	CASSWDRERFF
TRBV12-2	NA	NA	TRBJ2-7	TGTGCAAGTCGCCAAAAGAGGTCCTCCTACGAGCAGTACTTC	CASRQKRSSYEQYF
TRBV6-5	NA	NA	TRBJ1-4	TGTGCCAGCAGTTACGGGCACCCCAATGAAAAACTGTTTTTT	CASSYGHPNEKLFF
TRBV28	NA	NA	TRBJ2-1	TGTGCCAGCAGTCCTGAGGTAGCGGCACACTACAATGAGCAGTTCTTC	CASSPEVAAHYNEQFF
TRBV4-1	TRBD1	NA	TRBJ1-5	TGCGCCAGCAGCCAAGATGTTTCGGACAGGGGGTATCAGCCCCAGCATTTT	CASSQDVSDRGYQPQHF
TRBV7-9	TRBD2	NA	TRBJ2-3	TGTGCCAGCAGCCCTGAACTAGCGGGGGGGCTGTTCCCAAGAGATACGCAGTATTTT	CASSPELAGGLFPRDTQYF
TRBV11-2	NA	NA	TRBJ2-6	TGTGCCAGCAGCCAATACGGCGTCGGGGGTTCTGGGGCCAACGTCCTGACTTTC	CASSQYGVGGSGANVLTF
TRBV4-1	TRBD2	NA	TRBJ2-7	TGCGCCAGCAGCCAAAGCGGGGCGGCCTCCTACGAGCAGTACTTC	CASSQSGAASYEQYF
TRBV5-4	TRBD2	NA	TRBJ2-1	TGTGCCAGTACTAGCGGGGGGGCCTGGAATGAGCAGTTCTTC	CASTSGGAWNEQFF
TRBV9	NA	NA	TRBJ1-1	TGTGCCAGCAGCGGGACACTTTTTAACACTGAAGCTTTCTTT	CASSGTLFNTEAFF
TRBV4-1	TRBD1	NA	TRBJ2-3	TGCGCCAGCAGCCAAGATTGGGGCCGAAGACAGGGGAAACTCACAGATACGCAGTATTTT	CASSQDWGRRQGKLTDTQYF
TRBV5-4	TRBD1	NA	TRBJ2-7	TGTGCCAGCAGCTTGGTTTCGGTGACAGGGGCTTCCTACGAGCAGTACTTC	CASSLVSVTGASYEQYF
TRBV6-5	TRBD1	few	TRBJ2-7	TGTGCCAGCAGTTACTCACCAGGGGGCGAGTACGAGCAGTACTTC	CASSYSPGGEYEQYF
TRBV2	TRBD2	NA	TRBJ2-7	TGTGCCAGCAACCCGATAGGACGGGGGGAAACCTACGAGCAGTACTTC	CASNPIGRGETYEQYF
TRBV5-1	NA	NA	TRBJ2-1	TGCGCCAGCAAGGGGCTTTCGAGCTTGGCGGAGCAGTTCTTC	CASKGLSSLAEQFF
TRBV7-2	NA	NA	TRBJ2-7	TGTGCCAGCAGCTCCAGGGAGCGTGGGGGGTACGAGCAGTACTTC	CASSSRERGGYEQYF
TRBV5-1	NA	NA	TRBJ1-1	TGCGCCAGCAGCTTAACCGGGACACCGAACACTGAAGCTTTCTTT	CASSLTGTPNTEAFF
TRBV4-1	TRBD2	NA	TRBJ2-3	TGCGCCAGCAGCCCGGATGGCGGGGGGATCACCAAGTTTGATACGCAGTATTTT	CASSPDGGGITKFDTQYF
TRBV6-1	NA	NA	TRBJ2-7	TGTGCCAGCAGTGGATCGAACGGACAGCCCAAGAATCAGAGCTCCTACGAGCAGTACTTC	CASSGSNGQPKNQSSYEQYF
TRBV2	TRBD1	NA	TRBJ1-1	TGTGCCAGCAGTAACGGACAGGGGGCTTTTGGTGAAGCTTTCTTT	CASSNGQGAFGEAFF
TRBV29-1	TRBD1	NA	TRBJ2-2	TGCAGCGCCGCCCGGGACAGAGACACCGGGGAGCTGTTTTTT	CSAARDRDTGELFF
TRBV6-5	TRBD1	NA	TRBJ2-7	TGTGCCAGCAGTTACTCGAAGTGGGACAGGGTCCACGAGCAGTACTTC	CASSYSKWDRVHEQYF
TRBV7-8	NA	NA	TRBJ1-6	TGTGCCAGCAGCTCAGGGTTACGAGGCAATTCACCCCTCCACTTT	CASSSGLRGNSPLHF
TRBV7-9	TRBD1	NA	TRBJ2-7	TGTGCCAGCAGCTTAGGACGGACAGGGGTCGGGGAGCAGTACTTC	CASSLGRTGVGEQYF
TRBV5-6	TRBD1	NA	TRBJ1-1	TGTGCCAGCAGCTCGAGACAGGGGGGGAACACTGAAGCTTTCTTT	CASSSRQGGNTEAFF
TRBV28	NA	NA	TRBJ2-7	TGTGCCAGCAGTTTAGCCGGGAACTACGAGCAGTACTTC	CASSLAGNYEQYF
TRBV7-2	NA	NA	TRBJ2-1	TGTGCCAGCAGCTTACCTCTCGGCAGGGGGCAGTTCTTC	CASSLPLGRGQFF
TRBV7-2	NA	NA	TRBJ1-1	TGTGCCAGCAGCTTATTGGAGGGCGGGGGTGCCACTGAAGCTTTCTTT	CASSLLEGGGATEAFF
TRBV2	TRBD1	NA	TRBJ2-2	TGTGCCAGCAGTGAAGCGCCCGGGACAGCTACGAACACCGGGGAGCTGTTTTTT	CASSEAPGTATNTGELFF
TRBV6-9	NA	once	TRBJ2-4	TGTGCCAGCACCCCCGGGGGAGACATTCAGTACTTC	CASTPGGDIQYF
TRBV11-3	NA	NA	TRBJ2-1	TGTGCCAGCAGCTTGAAACAGGTTGGGAAAAACAATGAGCAGTTCTTC	CASSLKQVGKNNEQFF
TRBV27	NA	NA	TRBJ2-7	TGTGCCAGCAGTCCCCCAGGGGCCCTAGAGTTCTCCGAGCAGTACTTC	CASSPPGALEFSEQYF
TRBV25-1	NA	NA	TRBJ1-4	TGTGCCAGCAGAGAAGGTCCGGGACTACTGTTTTTT	CASREGPGLLFF
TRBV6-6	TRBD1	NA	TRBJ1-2	TGTGCCATTGGGGACGGGACAGGGTGGCAGTATGGCTACACCTTC	CAIGDGTGWQYGYTF
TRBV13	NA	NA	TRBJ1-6	TGTGCCAGCAGCTCGAGGGAGTCGTATAATTCACCCCTCCACTTT	CASSSRESYNSPLHF
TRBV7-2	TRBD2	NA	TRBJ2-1	TGTGCCAGCAGCTTAGTAACTAGCGGGGGTCTCAATGAGCAGTTCTTC	CASSLVTSGGLNEQFF
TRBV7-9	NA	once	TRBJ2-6	TGTGCCAGCAGCTCCGGGGGTCCAGACTCTGGGGCCAACGTCCTGACTTTC	CASSSGGPDSGANVLTF
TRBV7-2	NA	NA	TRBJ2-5	TGTGCCAGCAGCCTCGAGGGGGGGCCCCAGGGCTCCCAGTACTTC	CASSLEGGPQGSQYF
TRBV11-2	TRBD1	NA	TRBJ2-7	TGTGCCAGCAGCCAAAGGACAGGTCCCTACGAGCAGTACTTC	CASSQRTGPYEQYF